This T cell receptor (beta chain) was profiled in a study of T cell responses to AZD1222 COVID-19 vaccine. Clones were sequenced by immunoSEQ multiplex PCR, and TCRdb holds only the in-frame ones, with some missing. The data show roughly 120,000 clones, roughly 90% seen once. CDR3 length equals 19 residues. CDR1 is MNHEY and CDR2 is SMNVEV in the germline V gene (reference sequence). Trimming left V 2 bases short and J 0 bases short, with 17 bases between. The specimen was peripheral blood, collected on day 0 of AZD1222 vaccination. J is TRBJ2-6 and V is TRBV27; tentatively, D is TRBD2 (7 bases). The TCR comes from an adult in good health. The CDR3 is CASSLVQGTKSSGANVLTF. CDR3 nucleotide sequence: TGTGCCAGCAGTTTAGTTCAGGGGACTAAGAGCTCTGGGGCCAACGTCCTGACTTTC.